Presented here are 19 T cell receptor beta chains from one specimen sequenced in a study of T cells in women clearing cervical HPV infection. Libraries were prepared by immunoSEQ multiplex PCR; TCRdb keeps only in-frame clonotypes and omits some of them. In total, the table holds around 9,200 clones. Input material: blood buffy coat. The receptors shown here come from a woman aged 18 to 75 with a cervical HPV16 infection that either progressed to CIN3+ or cleared (not recorded which).

A note on this clone: The observed sequence ends 3 residues before the CDR3 terminus, with the missing tail filled in from the germline J gene. This chain uses TRBV12-3 or TRBV12-4 with TRBJ2-2, with TRBD1 matching 9 bases. The CDR3 sequence is 14 residues long. The V gene end was trimmed by 5 bases and the J gene end by 6 bases; junction bases not matched to a gene: 4. The CDR3 reads CASSVDRGPGELFF. The CDR3 bases that were read are TGTGCCAGCAGTGTGGACAGGGGCCCCGGGGAG.

About this clone: The read ends 3 residues before the CDR3 terminus; that terminus is restored from the germline J gene. The chain couples TRBV11-2 to TRBJ1-2; perhaps TRBD1 as D (5 bases). The CDR3 length is 11 residues. Germline loops: CDR1 SGHAT, CDR2 FQNNGV. CDR3 region: CASSLTGDYTF. The DNA read from the CDR3 is TGTGCCAGCAGCCTTACAGGCGAC.

Points on this clone: Sequence at one end of the junction differs from germline and may be a read error. The CDR3 is cut off 3 residues early in the read; its end comes from the germline J gene. This chain uses TRBV7-2 with TRBJ1-3, with D hard to call. The germline V gene has CDR1 SGHTA and CDR2 FQGNSA. The CDR3 has 12 amino acids. The CDR3 sequence is CASSLERNTIYF. The CDR3 bases that were read are TGTGCCAGCAGCTTAGAAAGAAACACA.

As concerns this clone: The read finishes 3 residues shy of the CDR3 end, and the germline J gene is used to complete it. The chain has TRBV7-6 and TRBJ2-1, with TRBD2 identical over 7 bases. The ends lost 4 bases at V and 5 bases at J; junction bases unmatched: 8. Germline V CDR1 and CDR2: SGHVS, FNYEAQ. CDR3 length: 15 amino acids. CDR3 sequence: CASSSSGTKHNEQFF. Partial CDR3 DNA: TGTGCCAGCAGCTCCAGCGGGACTAAACACAATGAG.

Concerning this clone: The read finishes 3 residues shy of the CDR3 end, and the germline J gene is used to complete it. The J gene is TRBJ1-4, the V gene TRBV20-1; TRBD1 aligns across 8 bases. There are 12 residues in the CDR3. From germline, CDR1 is DFQATT and CDR2 SNEGSKA (reference sequence). V lost 6 bases, J lost 8 bases, and 5 bases stayed unmatched. CDR3 DNA (partial): TGCAGTGCGCGACAGGGGTTGGAAAAA. It encodes CSARQGLEK. The full CDR3 sequence reads CSARQGLEKLFF.

Judged by frequency, this clone is medium-sized (0.01 to 0.1%). Read coverage stops 3 residues before the CDR3 terminus; the germline J gene supplies the remainder. The chain carries TRBV7-3 and TRBJ2-3, with TRBD2 matching over 7 bases. The CDR3 has 11 residues. The V gene's germline CDR1 is SGHTA and CDR2 FQGTGA. CDR3 loop: CASSSGLAQYF. The CDR3 DNA, read in part, is TGTGCCAGCAGTTCAGGACTAGCG.

CDR3 DNA (partial): TGTGCCAGCTCACCACCGACGGGGGGGTCCGGGGAG. Protein sequence: CASSPPTGGSGE. The CDR3 in its entirety is CASSPPTGGSGELFF. V gene TRBV18 combines with J gene TRBJ2-2; the match to TRBD2 covers 8 bases. The CDR3 goes on 3 residues after the read ends, and that part is filled in from the germline J gene. V gave up 0 bases and J gave up 6 bases; unmatched junction bases: 3. This CDR3 contains 15 residues. Germline CDR1 is KGHSH and CDR2 is LQKENI.

Concerning this clone itself: The read stops 3 residues short of the end of the CDR3; the missing end is completed from the germline J gene. V gene TRBV29-1 combines with J gene TRBJ1-2; D uncertain. The CDR3 consists of 11 residues. The germline CDR1 and CDR2 sequences are SQVTM and ANQGSEA. The CDR3 protein is CSGQMADTYTF. The DNA read from the CDR3 is TGCAGCGGGCAGATGGCAGATACC. Using reference TRBV29-1 and TRBJ1-2 for the parts outside the CDR3, the full variable domain is SAVISQKPSRDICQRGTSLTIQCQVDSQVTMMFWYRQQPGQSLTLIATANQGSEATYESGFVIDKFPISRPNLTFSTLTVSNMSPEDSSIYLCSGQMADTYTFGSGTRLTVV.

CDR3 bases read: TGTGCCAGCAGACCCGTCTGGGGGCAGAATTCACCA. It encodes CASRPVWGQNSP. In full, the CDR3 is CASRPVWGQNSPLFF. The chain carries TRBV2 and TRBJ1-4, with TRBD1 as a possible D gene (6 bases). With the read ending 3 residues before the CDR3 end, the germline J gene is used to fill in that end. This CDR3 region has 15 residues. The germline V gene encodes CDR1 SNHLY and CDR2 FYNNEI.

Comment on this clone: The CDR3 end lies 3 residues beyond the end of the read and is filled in from the germline J gene. This chain uses TRBV6-4 with TRBJ1-2; unclear D gene. CDR1 and CDR2 (germline): MRHNA, SNTAGT. The CDR3 is 11 amino acids. CDR3 sequence reads: CASSDSGGYTF. The CDR3 bases that were read are TGTGCCAGCAGTGACTCAGGGGGC.

The CDR3 DNA, read in part, is TGTGCCAGCAGCTTAACTACAGGGGGGAGCACTGAA. Protein: CASSLTTGGSTE. The CDR3 as a whole reads CASSLTTGGSTEAFF. The chain links TRBV7-3 to TRBJ1-1; 8 nucleotides line up with TRBD1. The CDR3 end falls 3 residues outside the read, so it is completed with the germline J gene. V was pared by 0 bases and J by 4 bases, with 4 bases of the junction left unmatched. This CDR3 spans 15 amino acids. Germline CDR1 and CDR2: SGHTA and FQGTGA.

Comments on this clone: The sequenced fragment ends 3 residues before the CDR3 boundary, so the rest is inferred from the germline J gene. V is TRBV14 and J is TRBJ2-5, with TRBD1 identical over 7 bases. The CDR3 contains 15 residues. V lost 4 bases to trimming and J lost 4 bases; unmatched junction nucleotides: 9. CDR1 SGHDN and CDR2 FVKESK come from the germline V gene. The CDR3 sequence is CASSPPTGWSETQYF. The covered CDR3 bases are TGTGCCAGCAGCCCCCCGACAGGGTGGTCAGAGACC.

As for this clone: The DNA ends 3 residues before the CDR3 does, and the rest of the CDR3 is filled in from the germline J gene. The chain is built from TRBV4-1 and TRBJ1-2, with 8 bases matching TRBD1. Trimming took 3 bases from V and 2 from J; bases not matched to a gene: 2. The CDR3 covers 14 residues. CDR1 MGHRA and CDR2 YSYEKL come from the germline V gene. The sequenced part of the CDR3 DNA is TGCGCCAGCAGCCACAGGGGGCAGAACTATGGC. This translates into CASSHRGQNYG. The whole CDR3 is CASSHRGQNYGYTF.

Notes on this clone: The CDR3 is cut off 3 residues early in the read; its end comes from the germline J gene. V is TRBV7-6 and J is TRBJ1-1, with no clear D. Trimming left V 0 bases short and J 4 bases short, with 9 bases between. Germline V lookup: CDR1 SGHVS, CDR2 FNYEAQ. This CDR3 region has 14 residues. The chain's CDR3 is CASSLAQEGTEAFF. The CDR3 bases that were read are TGTGCCAGCAGCTTAGCGCAGGAGGGCACTGAA.

On this clone itself: The CDR3 end is not reached by the read, which stops 3 residues before it; the germline J gene fills it in. The rearrangement uses TRBV20-1 and TRBJ1-5, with D possibly TRBD1 on 5 matching bases. V shed 0 bases and J shed 7 bases, with 16 bases lying between them. The CDR3 totals 15 residues. Per the germline V gene, CDR1 is DFQATT and CDR2 is SNEGSKA (reference sequence). Partial CDR3 DNA: TGCAGTGCTAGAGATTCGGCCTCCGGGGGACAGCCC. It translates to CSARDSASGGQP. The whole CDR3 protein is CSARDSASGGQPQHF.

With respect to this clone: The read terminates 3 residues ahead of where the CDR3 ends, so the germline J gene completes it. The rearrangement uses TRBV20-1 and TRBJ1-1; 9 positions agree with TRBD1. Losses at the gene ends were 5 bases for V and 3 bases for J; bases not matched to a gene: 4. CDR3 size: 13 residues. The germline V gene encodes CDR1 DFQATT and CDR2 SNEGSKA (reference sequence). CDR3 DNA, as far as it was read: TGCAGTGCTCCGGGACAGGGATACACTGAA. It translates to CSAPGQGYTE. The entire CDR3 is CSAPGQGYTEAFF.

Frequency places this clone as medium-sized. The CDR3 end falls 3 residues outside the read, so it is completed with the germline J gene. This chain connects TRBV7-6 to TRBJ2-3; D remains ambiguous. The CDR3 consists of 14 residues. Trimming shortened V by 2 bases and J by 0 bases, and 6 bases separated the two germline ends. Germline CDR1 is SGHVS and CDR2 is FNYEAQ. The CDR3 spells CASSLRLSTDTQYF. CDR3 bases read: TGTGCCAGCAGCTTAAGGTTAAGCACAGATACG.

Of note for this clone: The CDR3 end lies 3 residues beyond the end of the read and is filled in from the germline J gene. J is TRBJ2-1 and V is TRBV7-9; tentatively, D is TRBD1 (5 bases). The length of the CDR3 is 13 residues. The V end was cut by 4 bases, the J end by 6 bases, with 10 bases between. From germline, CDR1 is SEHNR and CDR2 FQNEAQ (reference sequence). The CDR3 sequence: CASSSRQLNEQFF. The sequenced part of the CDR3 DNA is TGTGCCAGCAGCTCCCGACAGCTCAATGAG. The full variable domain, completed using reference TRBV7-9 and TRBJ2-1, is DTGVSQNPRHKITKRGQNVTFRCDPISEHNRLYWYRQTLGQGPEFLTYFQNEAQLEKSRLLSDRFSAERPKGSFSTLEIQRTEQGDSAMYLCASSSRQLNEQFFGPGTRLTVL.

A remark on this clone: The sequenced fragment ends 3 residues before the CDR3 boundary, so the rest is inferred from the germline J gene. The J gene is TRBJ2-3, the V gene TRBV29-1, with 11 bases that match TRBD2. The trim removed 7 bases at V and 2 bases at J, leaving 5 bases unmatched. Germline CDR1 is SQVTM and CDR2 is ANQGSEA. This CDR3 contains 14 residues. The CDR3 is CSALSGGATDTQYF. CDR3 DNA (partial): TGCAGCGCCCTTAGCGGGGGGGCCACAGATACG.